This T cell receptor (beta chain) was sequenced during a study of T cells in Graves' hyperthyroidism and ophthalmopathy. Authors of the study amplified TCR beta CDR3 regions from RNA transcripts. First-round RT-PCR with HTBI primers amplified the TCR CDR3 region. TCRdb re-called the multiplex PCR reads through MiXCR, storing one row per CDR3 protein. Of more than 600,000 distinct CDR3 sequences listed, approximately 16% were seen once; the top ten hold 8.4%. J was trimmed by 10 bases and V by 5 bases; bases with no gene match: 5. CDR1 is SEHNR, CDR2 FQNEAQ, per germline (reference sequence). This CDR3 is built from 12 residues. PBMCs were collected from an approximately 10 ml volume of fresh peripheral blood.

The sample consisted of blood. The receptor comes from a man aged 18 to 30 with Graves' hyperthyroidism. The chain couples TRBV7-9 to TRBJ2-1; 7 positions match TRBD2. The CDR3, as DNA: TGTGCCAGCAGCGTAAGCGGGGCAGAGCAGTTCTTC. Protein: CASSVSGAEQFF.